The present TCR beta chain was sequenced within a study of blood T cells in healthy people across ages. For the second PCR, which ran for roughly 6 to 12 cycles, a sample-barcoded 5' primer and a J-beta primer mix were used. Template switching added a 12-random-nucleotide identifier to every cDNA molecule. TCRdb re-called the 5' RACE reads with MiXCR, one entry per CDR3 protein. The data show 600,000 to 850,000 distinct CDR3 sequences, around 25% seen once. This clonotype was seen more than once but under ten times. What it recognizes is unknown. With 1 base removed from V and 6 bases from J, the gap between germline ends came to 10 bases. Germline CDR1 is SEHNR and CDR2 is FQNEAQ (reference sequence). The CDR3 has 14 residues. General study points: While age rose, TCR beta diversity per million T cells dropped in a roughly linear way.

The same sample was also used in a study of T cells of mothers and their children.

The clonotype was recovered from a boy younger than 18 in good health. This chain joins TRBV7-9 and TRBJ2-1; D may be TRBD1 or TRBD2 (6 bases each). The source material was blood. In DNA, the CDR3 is TGTGCCAGCAGCTTAGGGGGGGCGGGCAATGAGCAGTTCTTC. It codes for CASSLGGAGNEQFF.